The sequence of this T cell receptor beta chain was determined in a study of long-term antiretroviral therapy in people with HIV. Runs used v3.0 of the immunoSEQ assay and were done at survey level. Sequencing was performed with immunoSEQ multiplex PCR; in TCRdb, only in-frame clones are kept and a portion is missing. The table records 15,000 or so clones, just under 80% of them present only once. This clone was counted only a few times. The source of this sequence is a woman in her forties with HIV. Sequences were derived from unsorted PBMCs, sampled nearly 3.3 years after starting antiretroviral therapy.

This CDR3 is CASSERSGGAGGELFF. The CDR3 DNA sequence: TGTGCCAGCAGTGAAAGGTCGGGGGGCGCGGGCGGGGAGCTGTTTTTT. The chain carries TRBV2 and TRBJ2-2, with D maybe TRBD2 (7 bases). Trimming took off 2 bases at V and 7 bases at J, with 17 bases between the two ends. The CDR3 totals 16 residues. Germline-derived CDR1 and CDR2 are SNHLY and FYNNEI.